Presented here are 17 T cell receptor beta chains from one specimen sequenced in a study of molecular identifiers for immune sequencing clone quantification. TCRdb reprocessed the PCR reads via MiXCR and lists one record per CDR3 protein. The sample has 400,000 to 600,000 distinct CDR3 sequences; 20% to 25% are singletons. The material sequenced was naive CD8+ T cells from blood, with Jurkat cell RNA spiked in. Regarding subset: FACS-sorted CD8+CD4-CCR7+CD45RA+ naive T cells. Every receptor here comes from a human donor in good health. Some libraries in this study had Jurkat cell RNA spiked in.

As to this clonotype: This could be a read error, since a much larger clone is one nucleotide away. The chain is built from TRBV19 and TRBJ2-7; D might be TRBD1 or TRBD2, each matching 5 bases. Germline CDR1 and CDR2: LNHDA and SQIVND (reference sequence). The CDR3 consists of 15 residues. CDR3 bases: TGTGCCGGTAGTATAGATGGGACCGGATACTACGAGCAGTACTTC. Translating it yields CAGSIDGTGYYEQYF. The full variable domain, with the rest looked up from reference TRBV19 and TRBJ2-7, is DGGITQSPKYLFRKEGQNVTLSCEQNLNHDAMYWYRQDPGQGLRLIYYSQIVNDFQKGDIAEGYSVSREKKESFPLTVTSAQKNPTAFYLCAGSIDGTGYYEQYFGPGTRLTVT.

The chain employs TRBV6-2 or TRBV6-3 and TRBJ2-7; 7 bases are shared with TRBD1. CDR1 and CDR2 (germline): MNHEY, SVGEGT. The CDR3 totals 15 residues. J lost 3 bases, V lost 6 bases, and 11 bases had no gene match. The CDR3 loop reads CASSPDDRVGYEQYF. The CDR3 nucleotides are TGTGCCAGCAGCCCCGACGACAGGGTGGGCTACGAGCAGTACTTC.

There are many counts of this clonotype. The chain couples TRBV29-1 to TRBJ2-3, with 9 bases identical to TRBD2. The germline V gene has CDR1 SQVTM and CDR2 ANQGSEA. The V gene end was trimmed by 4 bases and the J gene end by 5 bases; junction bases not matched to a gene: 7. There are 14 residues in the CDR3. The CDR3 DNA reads TGCAGCGTTGTAGGGCTAGCGGGAATAGATACGCAGTATTTT. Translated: CSVVGLAGIDTQYF.

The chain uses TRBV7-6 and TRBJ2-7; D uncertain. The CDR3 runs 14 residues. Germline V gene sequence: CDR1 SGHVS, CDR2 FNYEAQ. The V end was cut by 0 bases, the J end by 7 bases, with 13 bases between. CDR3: CASSLALGLGEQYF. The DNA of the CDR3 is TGTGCCAGCAGCTTAGCGCTAGGGCTGGGTGAGCAGTACTTC.

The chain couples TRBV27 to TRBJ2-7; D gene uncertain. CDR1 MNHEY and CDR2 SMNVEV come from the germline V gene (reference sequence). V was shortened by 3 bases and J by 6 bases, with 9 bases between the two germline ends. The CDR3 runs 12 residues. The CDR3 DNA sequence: TGTGCCAGCAGTTTTGTCGCTGGCGAGCAGTACTTC. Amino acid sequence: CASSFVAGEQYF.

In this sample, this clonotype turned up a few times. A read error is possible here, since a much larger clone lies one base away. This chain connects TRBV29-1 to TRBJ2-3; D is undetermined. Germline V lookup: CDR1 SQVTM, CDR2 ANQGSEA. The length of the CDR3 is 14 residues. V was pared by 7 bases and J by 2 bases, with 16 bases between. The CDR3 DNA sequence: TGCAGCGCTGTTGCCCGCGAACACACAGATACGCAGTATTTT. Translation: CSAVAREHTDTQYF.

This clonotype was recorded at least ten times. The CDR3: CASSFSGTGVHEQFF. The CDR3 nucleotides read TGTGCCAGCAGTTTTTCTGGGACAGGTGTACATGAGCAGTTCTTC. V usage is TRBV27 and J usage is TRBJ2-1; the match to TRBD1 covers 8 bases. The CDR3 loop spans 15 amino acids. Germline trimming cut 3 bases from V and 8 bases from J; bases unmatched to any gene: 9. Per germline, CDR1 MNHEY and CDR2 SMNVEV (reference sequence).

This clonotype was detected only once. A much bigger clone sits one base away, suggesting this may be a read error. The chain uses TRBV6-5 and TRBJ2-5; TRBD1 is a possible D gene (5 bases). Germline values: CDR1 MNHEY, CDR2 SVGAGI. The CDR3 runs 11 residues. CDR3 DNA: TGTGGCACAGGAGAACAAGAGACCCAGTACTTC. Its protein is CGTGEQETQYF.

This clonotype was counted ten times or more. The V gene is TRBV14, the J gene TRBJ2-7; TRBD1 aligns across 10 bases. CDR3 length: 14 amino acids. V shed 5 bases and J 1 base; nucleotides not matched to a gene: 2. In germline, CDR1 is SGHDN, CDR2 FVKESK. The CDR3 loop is CASSAGQGSYEQYF. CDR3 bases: TGTGCCAGCAGCGCGGGACAGGGGTCCTACGAGCAGTACTTC. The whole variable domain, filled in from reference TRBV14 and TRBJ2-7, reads EAGVTQFPSHSVIEKGQTVTLRCDPISGHDNLYWYRRVMGKEIKFLLHFVKESKQDESGMPNNRFLAERTGGTYSTLKVQPAELEDSGVYFCASSAGQGSYEQYFGPGTRLTVT.

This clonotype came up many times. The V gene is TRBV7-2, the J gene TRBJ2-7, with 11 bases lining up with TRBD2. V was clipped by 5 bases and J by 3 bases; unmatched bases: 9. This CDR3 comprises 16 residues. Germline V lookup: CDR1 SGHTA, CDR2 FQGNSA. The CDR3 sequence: CASSREPSGGFYEQYF. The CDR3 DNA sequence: TGTGCCAGCAGCCGAGAGCCTAGCGGGGGGTTCTACGAGCAGTACTTC.

The CDR3 region is CASSLAIGQNQPQHF. In nucleotides, the CDR3 is TGTGCCAGCAGCTTAGCGATAGGACAGAATCAGCCCCAGCATTTT. This chain joins TRBV7-8 and TRBJ1-5, with D tentatively TRBD1 (6 bases). V was cut by 0 bases and J by 4 bases, with 10 bases left in between. This CDR3 has 15 residues. From germline, CDR1 is SGHVS and CDR2 FQNEAQ.

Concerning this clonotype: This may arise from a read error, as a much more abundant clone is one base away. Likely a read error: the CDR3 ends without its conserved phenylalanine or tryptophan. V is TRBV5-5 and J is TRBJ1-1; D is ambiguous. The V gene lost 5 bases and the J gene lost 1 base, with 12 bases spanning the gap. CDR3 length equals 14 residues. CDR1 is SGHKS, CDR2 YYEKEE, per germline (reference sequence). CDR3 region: CASSLYGQNTEAFL. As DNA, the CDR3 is TGTGCCAGCAGTTTGTATGGCCAGAACACTGAAGCTTTCCTT.

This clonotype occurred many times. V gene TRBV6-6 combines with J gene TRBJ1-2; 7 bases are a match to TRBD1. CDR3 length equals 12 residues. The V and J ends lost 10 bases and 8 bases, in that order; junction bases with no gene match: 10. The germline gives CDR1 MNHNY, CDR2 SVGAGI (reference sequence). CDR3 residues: CATPGQEEGYTF. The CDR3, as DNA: TGTGCCACCCCCGGACAGGAGGAGGGCTACACCTTC.

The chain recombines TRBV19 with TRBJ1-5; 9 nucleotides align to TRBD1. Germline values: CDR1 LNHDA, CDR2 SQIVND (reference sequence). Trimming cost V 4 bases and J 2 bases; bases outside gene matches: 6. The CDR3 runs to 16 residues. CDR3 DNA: TGTGCCAGTAGTACCCCGGACAGGGGACGCAATCAGCCCCAGCATTTT. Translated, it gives CASSTPDRGRNQPQHF.

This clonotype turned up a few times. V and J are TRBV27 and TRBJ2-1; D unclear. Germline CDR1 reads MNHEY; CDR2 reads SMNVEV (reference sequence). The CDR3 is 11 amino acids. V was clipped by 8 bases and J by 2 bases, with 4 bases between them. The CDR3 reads CASGAYNEQFF. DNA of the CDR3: TGTGCCAGCGGGGCCTACAATGAGCAGTTCTTC.

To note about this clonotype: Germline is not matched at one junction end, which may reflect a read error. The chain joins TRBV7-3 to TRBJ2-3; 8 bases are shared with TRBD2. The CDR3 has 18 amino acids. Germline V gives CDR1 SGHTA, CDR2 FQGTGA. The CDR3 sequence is CASGLNRVSGASTDTQYF. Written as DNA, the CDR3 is TGTGCCAGCGGCTTAAACCGAGTTAGCGGGGCTAGCACAGATACGCAGTATTTT.

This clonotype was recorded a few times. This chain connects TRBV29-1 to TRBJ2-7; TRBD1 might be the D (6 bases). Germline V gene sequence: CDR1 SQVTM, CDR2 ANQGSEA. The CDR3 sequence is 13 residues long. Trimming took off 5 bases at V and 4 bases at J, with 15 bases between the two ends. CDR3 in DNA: TGCAGCGTTACTTTCGGGACACTTTACGAGCAGTACTTC. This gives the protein CSVTFGTLYEQYF.